This TCR beta chain emerged from a study of cytomegalovirus exposure and HLA in healthy donors. This PCR relied on a set of 60 Vbeta primers and 13 Jbeta primers. The method was immunoSEQ multiplex PCR; TCRdb's version includes in-frame clones alone and lacks a portion of them. The sample lists roughly 110,000 clones, around three quarters occurring once. From germline, CDR1 is SQVTM and CDR2 ANQGSEA. V lost 6 bases, J lost 0 bases, and 11 bases lay in between. The CDR3 has 13 amino acids. The receptor was isolated from a boy between 10 and 17 years old in good health and CMV-seronegative. The chain carries TRBV29-1 and TRBJ1-1; tentative D call: TRBD1 (6 bases). The specimen sequenced was PBMCs. The CDR3 nucleotides are TGCAGCGTCCACAGGGTAATGAACACTGAAGCTTTCTTT. It is translated as CSVHRVMNTEAFF.